This T cell receptor (beta chain) comes out of a study of read filtering for tumor transcriptome and immune sequencing. Study information: Mean patient age was roughly 66 years, range roughly 40 to 85; approximately 18 male, around 15 female.

Per germline, CDR1 MGHRA and CDR2 YSYEKL. The germline V and J ends were trimmed by 3 bases and 4 bases, with 7 bases remaining between them. This CDR3 comprises 13 residues. Whole-study results and caveats: In IR-seq, single-read clonotypes were around 80% of clonotypes but 3.5% to 4% of reads. Even smaller IR-seq throughput identified most shared clonotypes.

Molecular barcoded adaptors covering alpha/delta and beta/gamma chains were used on 400 ng RNA. TCRdb re-called the reads through MiXCR, storing one row per CDR3 protein. Of approximately 40,000 distinct CDR3 sequences listed, 12% to 15% are singletons. This clonotype has more than one count but fewer than ten. The antigen remains unidentified. This may arise from a read error, as a much more abundant clone is one base away. Likely a read error: the CDR3 ends without its conserved phenylalanine or tryptophan. The gene calls are TRBV4-1 and TRBJ1-3; D is uncertain. The sequenced sample consisted of a population of CD138-negative cells sorted from bone marrow. The receptor's source is a donor aged 40 or over with multiple myeloma. The CDR3 DNA follows: TGCGCCAGCAGCCAGACCAGGGGAAACACCATATATATT. It is translated as CASSQTRGNTIYI.